A selection of T cell receptor beta chains follows, all from one sample in a study of cytomegalovirus exposure and HLA in healthy donors. Data came from immunoSEQ multiplex PCR; TCRdb stores just in-frame clones and leaves some out. Among under 130,000 clones, 65% to 80% were seen once, and the ten largest hold about a tenth. The source material was PBMCs. These receptors were collected from a woman under 30 in good health and CMV-seropositive. Each CDR3 is given with its conserved first and last residue. The D gene is left open where the match is weak. Only some rows state a clone size, as once, few, many or a class for expanded clones.

D gene,clone size,J gene,CDR3 length,V gene,CDR3 DNA,CDR3 protein
-,-,TRBJ1-2,14,TRBV21-1,TGTGCCAGCAGCAAAGACCTAAGCAGGGCTGGCTACACCTTC,CASSKDLSRAGYTF
TRBD1,-,TRBJ2-7,15,TRBV5-1,TGCGCCAGCAGCCTGGGACAGTCCAGCTCCTACGAGCAGTACTTC,CASSLGQSSSYEQYF
-,-,TRBJ2-7,14,TRBV7-9,TGTGCCAGCAGCTTGGTTGGGCTGGATGGCGAGCAGTACTTC,CASSLVGLDGEQYF
TRBD2,once,TRBJ2-7,14,TRBV27,TGTGCCAGCAGTTACGGGGGGAGCTCCTACGAGCAGTACTTC,CASSYGGSSYEQYF
-,-,TRBJ2-3,16,TRBV5-8,TGTGCCAGCAGCTCCCACCCCTTAGCGGTCACAGATACGCAGTATTTT,CASSSHPLAVTDTQYF
-,-,TRBJ1-5,13,TRBV28,TGTGCCAGCAGTTACCCGGGGAATCAGCCCCAGCATTTT,CASSYPGNQPQHF
-,-,TRBJ2-4,18,TRBV19,TGTGCCAGTAGTATTCCATTCGGGGACTTCCCTTCCAAAAACATTCAGTACTTC,CASSIPFGDFPSKNIQYF
TRBD1,once,TRBJ1-2,16,TRBV13,TGTGCCAGCAGCCTCGGGGGTCGACAGGGTCTCTATGGCTACACCTTC,CASSLGGRQGLYGYTF
TRBD2,-,TRBJ2-3,15,TRBV5-1,TGCGCCAGCAGCTACATAGCGGGCCCCACAGATACGCAGTATTTT,CASSYIAGPTDTQYF
-,-,TRBJ2-3,14,TRBV5-4,TGTGCCAGCAGCTTGAGCGACAGAACAGATACGCAGTATTTT,CASSLSDRTDTQYF
-,-,TRBJ2-3,14,TRBV9,TGTGCCAGCAGCCCGGGAAGAAGCACAGATACGCAGTATTTT,CASSPGRSTDTQYF
-,-,TRBJ2-5,19,TRBV5-1,TGCGCCAGCAGCGTTTTTGAGTCAAGAAATCCGGGGGTTGTCGAGACCCAGTACTTC,CASSVFESRNPGVVETQYF
-,few,TRBJ2-7,12,TRBV6-6,TGTGCCAGCAGTTACAGCTCTTACGAGCAGTACTTC,CASSYSSYEQYF
TRBD1,-,TRBJ2-7,13,TRBV5-8,TGTGCCAGCAGCCCAGACAGGGGCTACGAGCAGTACTTC,CASSPDRGYEQYF
-,-,TRBJ2-2,16,TRBV2,TGTGCCAGCAGTGAAGCCCTGACAGACCCGACCGGGGAGCTGTTTTTT,CASSEALTDPTGELFF